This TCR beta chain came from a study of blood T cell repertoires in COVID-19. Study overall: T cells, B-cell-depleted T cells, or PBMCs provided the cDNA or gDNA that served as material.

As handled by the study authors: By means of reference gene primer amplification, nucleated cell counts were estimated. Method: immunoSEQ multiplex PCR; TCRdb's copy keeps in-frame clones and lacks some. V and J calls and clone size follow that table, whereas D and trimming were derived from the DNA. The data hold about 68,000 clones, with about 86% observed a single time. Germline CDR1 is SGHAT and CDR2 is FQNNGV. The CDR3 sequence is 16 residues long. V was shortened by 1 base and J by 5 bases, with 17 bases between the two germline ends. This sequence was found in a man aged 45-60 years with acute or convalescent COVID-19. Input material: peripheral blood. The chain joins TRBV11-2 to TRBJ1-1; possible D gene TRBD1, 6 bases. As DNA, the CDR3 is TGTGCCAGCAGCTTAGGCCCGTTACAGGGAAGGACTGAAGCTTTCTTT. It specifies CASSLGPLQGRTEAFF. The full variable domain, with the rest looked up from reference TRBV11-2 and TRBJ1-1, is EAGVAQSPRYKIIEKRQSVAFWCNPISGHATLYWYQQILGQGPKLLIQFQNNGVVDDSQLPKDRFSAERLKGVDSTLKIQPAKLEDSAVYLCASSLGPLQGRTEAFFGQGTRLTVV.